Shown below are 31 T cell receptor beta chains from a single sample sequenced in a study of cytomegalovirus exposure and HLA in healthy donors. Researchers ran the PCR with 60 Vbeta and 13 Jbeta primers. The repertoire was sequenced with immunoSEQ multiplex PCR; TCRdb's copy has only in-frame clones and lacks some. The profile shows roughly 74,000 clones, under 80% of them singletons. The sample consisted of PBMCs. Source of these receptors: a man aged 35-49 years in good health and CMV-seronegative.

The J gene is TRBJ1-2, the V gene TRBV28, with 7 bases matching TRBD1. The trim removed 4 bases at V and 4 bases at J, leaving 6 bases unmatched. This CDR3 is built from 14 residues. The germline gives CDR1 MDHEN, CDR2 SYDVKM. The DNA for the CDR3 is TGTGCCAGCAGTTATACGACAGGGCTCTATGGCTACACCTTC. Translated, it gives CASSYTTGLYGYTF.

As regards this clone: The sample holds other DNA sequences that translate to the same CDR3. The V and J genes are TRBV4-2 and TRBJ2-7, with D unclear. The V and J ends lost 0 bases and 1 base respectively, with 7 bases between them. This CDR3 contains 14 residues. Germline V gene sequence: CDR1 LGHNA, CDR2 YNFKEQ. DNA for the CDR3: TGTGCCAGCAGCCAAGAGGTGACTTCCTACGAGCAGTACTTC. Its protein is CASSQEVTSYEQYF.

The V gene is TRBV9, the J gene TRBJ2-1, with a possible D match to TRBD1 (6 bases). V dropped 0 bases and J dropped 7 bases, with 14 bases sitting between them. Per the germline V gene, CDR1 is SGDLS and CDR2 is YYNGEE. The CDR3 is made up of 15 amino acids. The DNA of the CDR3 is TGTGCCAGCAGCGTAGAGCCCTCTAGGGGGAATGAGCAGTTCTTC. As protein: CASSVEPSRGNEQFF.

This clone has only one observation. The rearrangement joins TRBV6-5 to TRBJ1-2; TRBD1 aligns across 8 bases. V lost 5 bases and J lost 4; bases outside the gene matches: 9. This CDR3 has 15 residues. The V gene's germline CDR1 is MNHEY and CDR2 SVGAGI. DNA of the CDR3: TGTGCCAGCAGTCTAGGACAGGGAGGTCCCTATGGCTACACCTTC. This translates into CASSLGQGGPYGYTF.

The chain joins TRBV6-6 to TRBJ2-1; 10 bases map to TRBD2. J was trimmed by 0 bases and V by 10 bases; bases with no gene match: 6. Per germline, CDR1 MNHNY and CDR2 SVGAGI (reference sequence). This CDR3 is built from 15 residues. The CDR3 loop reads CATMASGSSYNEQFF. As DNA, the CDR3 is TGTGCCACCATGGCTAGCGGGAGCTCCTACAATGAGCAGTTCTTC.

The V gene is TRBV5-6, the J gene TRBJ2-4; no reliable D call. CDR3 size: 16 residues. Germline CDR1 is SGHDT and CDR2 is YYEEEE. V lost 1 base, J lost 4 bases, and 15 bases lay in between. CDR3 sequence reads: CASSLRRSSLKNIQYF. The CDR3 DNA reads as TGTGCCAGCAGCTTGAGGAGATCGAGCCTAAAAAACATTCAGTACTTC.

This chain connects TRBV27 to TRBJ2-5, with TRBD2 matching over 8 bases. The CDR3 is 14 amino acids. With 5 bases clipped from V and 5 bases from J, the junction kept 7 bases outside the gene matches. CDR1 is MNHEY, CDR2 SMNVEV, per germline (reference sequence). The CDR3 here is CASSNSGSGETQYF. As DNA, the CDR3 is TGTGCCAGCAGTAACAGCGGGAGTGGGGAGACCCAGTACTTC.

This chain joins TRBV12-5 and TRBJ2-5; D unresolved. V lost 3 bases and J lost 3, with 2 bases in between. The CDR3 contains 11 residues. Germline values: CDR1 LGHNT, CDR2 FRNRAP. CDR3 amino acids: CASGFKETQYF. Written as DNA, the CDR3 is TGTGCTAGTGGTTTCAAAGAGACCCAGTACTTC.

Here the CDR3 reads CASSEREKLFF. DNA for the CDR3: TGTGCCAGCAGTGAACGTGAAAAACTGTTTTTT. The rearrangement links TRBV25-1 to TRBJ1-4; D remains ambiguous. Between the trimmed V and J ends, which lost 2 bases and 7 bases, there was a span of 2 bases. Germline V gene lookup returns CDR1 MGHDK and CDR2 SYGVNS. The CDR3 is 11 residues long.

CDR3 amino acids: CASSHRGSNQPQHF. DNA of the CDR3: TGTGCCAGCTCCCATCGGGGAAGCAATCAGCCCCAGCATTTT. The V call is TRBV19, the J call TRBJ1-5; D is undetermined. The CDR3 loop spans 14 amino acids. The germline gives CDR1 LNHDA, CDR2 SQIVND (reference sequence). The V and J ends lost 9 bases and 1 base respectively, with 13 bases between them.

In this sample, this clone turned up a few times. This chain links TRBV2 with TRBJ2-7; D gene unclear. Trimming removed 2 bases at V and 3 bases at J, with 17 bases between. Germline CDR1 SNHLY, CDR2 FYNNEI. This CDR3 spans 16 amino acids. CDR3: CASSEKVVYSNYEQYF. CDR3 DNA sequence: TGTGCCAGCAGTGAAAAGGTTGTCTACAGTAACTACGAGCAGTACTTC.

The rearrangement joins TRBV10-3 to TRBJ2-1, with a possible D match to TRBD2 (5 bases). Germline values: CDR1 ENHRY, CDR2 SYGVKD. This CDR3 spans 13 amino acids. Trimming removed 4 bases at V and 5 bases at J, with 9 bases between. CDR3 residues: CAISVRDNNEQFF. DNA of the CDR3: TGTGCCATCAGTGTTCGGGATAACAATGAGCAGTTCTTC.

The rearrangement uses TRBV7-2 and TRBJ1-5, with 9 bases identical to TRBD1. The CDR3 totals 14 residues. After removal of 4 bases from V and 5 bases from J, the junction contained 3 bases not matched to a gene. The germline V gene encodes CDR1 SGHTA and CDR2 FQGNSA. The CDR3 DNA reads as TGTGCCAGCAGCTCCGGGACAGGGCATCAGCCCCAGCATTTT. This codes for CASSSGTGHQPQHF.

In this sample, this clone turned up once. V usage is TRBV10-3 and J usage is TRBJ1-1; 8 positions agree with TRBD1. This CDR3 has 14 residues. Germline V gene sequence: CDR1 ENHRY, CDR2 SYGVKD. V lost 2 bases to trimming and J lost 1 base; unmatched junction nucleotides: 0. The CDR3 here is CAISEGQGNTEAFF. In nucleotides, the CDR3 is TGTGCCATCAGTGAGGGACAGGGGAACACTGAAGCTTTCTTT.

The V call is TRBV13, the J call TRBJ1-3; D uncertain. This CDR3 spans 12 amino acids. Germline V gives CDR1 PRHDT, CDR2 FYEKMQ (reference sequence). V was trimmed by 5 bases and J by 9 bases, leaving 11 bases between them. The CDR3 reads CASSLGPSTIYF. CDR3 bases: TGTGCCAGCAGCCTGGGCCCGTCCACCATATATTTT. The whole variable domain, filled in from reference TRBV13 and TRBJ1-3, reads AAGVIQSPRHLIKEKRETATLKCYPIPRHDTVYWYQQGPGQDPQFLISFYEKMQSDKGSIPDRFSAQQFSDYHSELNMSSLELGDSALYFCASSLGPSTIYFGEGSWLTVV.

The chain links TRBV30 to TRBJ1-4; D is uncertain. CDR1 and CDR2 from the germline V gene are GTSNPN and SVGIG (reference sequence). This CDR3 spans 13 amino acids. Trimming removed 3 bases from V and 6 bases from J, with 11 bases in between. CDR3 nucleotides: TGTGCCTGGAGATCATTTCAATATGAAAAACTGTTTTTT. Residues: CAWRSFQYEKLFF.

CDR3 bases: TGTGCCAGCAGCTTATGGGCGCCGCGGGGTGCAACTAATGAAAAACTGTTTTTT. Amino acid sequence: CASSLWAPRGATNEKLFF. The rearrangement uses TRBV7-6 and TRBJ1-4; D call uncertain. Deletions cut 2 bases from V and 0 bases from J, with 16 bases between. The germline V gene has CDR1 SGHVS and CDR2 FNYEAQ. The CDR3 has 18 residues. The complete variable domain, with remaining parts taken from reference TRBV7-6 and TRBJ1-4, reads GAGVSQSPRYKVTKRGQDVALRCDPISGHVSLYWYRQALGQGPEFLTYFNYEAQQDKSGLPNDRFSAERPEGSISTLTIQRTEQRDSAMYRCASSLWAPRGATNEKLFFGSGTQLSVL.

This chain links TRBV2 with TRBJ2-2; 10 bases line up with TRBD1. Germline V gives CDR1 SNHLY, CDR2 FYNNEI. Unmatched junction bases numbered 12, after V lost 10 bases and J lost 1 base. The CDR3 runs to 17 residues. The CDR3 region is CAITRTGGSLNTGELFF. CDR3 sequence (DNA): TGTGCCATCACCCGGACAGGGGGTTCCCTGAACACCGGGGAGCTGTTTTTT.

The rearrangement links TRBV11-3 to TRBJ2-1, with D perhaps TRBD2 (6 bases). The CDR3 sequence is 14 residues long. Trimming shortened V by 1 base and J by 9 bases, and 13 bases separated the two germline ends. Germline V lookup: CDR1 SGHNT, CDR2 YENEEA. The CDR3 spells CASSLAGVRREQFF. DNA of the CDR3: TGTGCCAGCAGCTTAGCGGGAGTTAGGCGTGAGCAGTTCTTC.

The chain is built from TRBV6-1 and TRBJ2-5, with 10 bases that match TRBD1. Per germline, CDR1 MNHNS and CDR2 SASEGT. V lost 5 bases and J lost 11; bases outside the gene matches: 14. This CDR3 is 15 amino acids long. CDR3 in DNA: TGTGCCAGCAGTTCGAGTCCGGGACAGGGGAGTGAGCAGTACTTC. As protein: CASSSSPGQGSEQYF.

Here the CDR3 DNA reads TGTGCCAGCAGCTTAGCGCGGGGTCAGGTCAAAGAAGGAAAACTGTTTTTT. Translated, it gives CASSLARGQVKEGKLFF. The V call is TRBV7-8, the J call TRBJ1-4; D remains unclear. Germline CDR1 SGHVS, CDR2 FQNEAQ. CDR3 length: 17 amino acids. Trimming shortened V by 0 bases and J by 10 bases, and 21 bases separated the two germline ends.

The chain carries TRBV4-2 and TRBJ2-4, with a weak D call TRBD2 (6 bases). V shed 0 bases and J shed 8 bases, with 11 bases lying between them. Germline values: CDR1 LGHNA, CDR2 YNFKEQ. This CDR3 contains 14 residues. Here the CDR3 reads CASSQDNKRDIQYF. Here the CDR3 DNA reads TGTGCCAGCAGCCAAGATAACAAGCGGGACATTCAGTACTTC.

This rearrangement joins TRBV28 to TRBJ1-4, with TRBD1 as a possible D gene (5 bases). CDR1 and CDR2 from the germline V gene are MDHEN and SYDVKM. This CDR3 region has 12 residues. The V end was cut by 3 bases, the J end by 7 bases, with 6 bases between. DNA of the CDR3: TGTGCCAGCAGTTTCCAGGGTGAAAAACTGTTTTTT. Its protein is CASSFQGEKLFF.

V is TRBV2 and J is TRBJ2-5; 7 bases fit TRBD2. CDR1 and CDR2 from the germline V gene are SNHLY and FYNNEI. Trimming took 11 bases from V and 1 from J; bases not matched to a gene: 7. The CDR3 is 13 residues long. The CDR3 nucleotides read TGTGCCGGAACGGGGGGTTTCCAAGAGACCCAGTACTTC. This codes for CAGTGGFQETQYF.

The chain links TRBV7-3 to TRBJ2-4; 7 nucleotides line up with TRBD1. The CDR3 consists of 15 residues. Germline CDR1 reads SGHTA; CDR2 reads FQGTGA. Trimming cost V 6 bases and J 4 bases; bases outside gene matches: 9. The CDR3 loop reads CASRSSGTEKNIQYF. The DNA of the CDR3 is TGTGCCAGCAGGTCCTCCGGGACAGAGAAAAACATTCAGTACTTC.

The chain links TRBV2 to TRBJ2-4, with a tentative D call TRBD1 (7 bases). Germline assignment: CDR1 SNHLY and CDR2 FYNNEI. The CDR3 loop spans 11 amino acids. V was shortened by 6 bases and J by 13 bases, with 13 bases between the two germline ends. The CDR3, as DNA: TGTGCCAGCAGCGGGGGACAGATACAGTACTTC. It yields the protein CASSGGQIQYF.

The J gene is TRBJ1-5, the V gene TRBV9; D perhaps matches TRBD1 (5 bases). Per the germline V gene, CDR1 is SGDLS and CDR2 is YYNGEE. The V end lost 7 bases, the J end lost 0 bases, and 11 bases lay between the germline ends. The CDR3 spans 14 residues. The CDR3 is CASGRGDSNQPQHF. DNA of the CDR3: TGTGCCAGCGGGCGGGGGGATAGCAATCAGCCCCAGCATTTT.

The chain uses TRBV6-5 and TRBJ1-1; D might be TRBD1 (5 bases). The CDR3 consists of 15 residues. V lost 7 bases and J 2 bases, leaving 17 bases between the germline ends. Germline CDR1 and CDR2: MNHEY and SVGAGI. For the CDR3, the DNA is TGTGCCAGCATGGAGGGAGTGGGGCTAAACACTGAAGCTTTCTTT. As protein: CASMEGVGLNTEAFF.

This sequence joins TRBV4-2 and TRBJ1-5; D is perhaps TRBD1 (6 bases). Germline assignment: CDR1 LGHNA and CDR2 YNFKEQ. This CDR3 has 15 amino acids. Trimming cost V 1 base and J 6 bases, with 13 bases left between them. CDR3 bases: TGTGCCAGCAGCCAAGGTATCAGGGGCGGTCAGCCCCAGCATTTT. This encodes CASSQGIRGGQPQHF.

The CDR3 spells CASSESGPSTDTQYF. The CDR3 nucleotides are TGCGCCAGCAGCGAGAGCGGTCCTAGCACAGATACGCAGTATTTT. J is TRBJ2-3 and V is TRBV5-1; a possible D gene is TRBD2 (5 bases). Between the trimmed V and J ends, which lost 4 bases and 0 bases, there was a span of 12 bases. CDR1 and CDR2 from the germline V gene are SGHRS and YFSETQ. The CDR3 length is 15 residues.

Turning to this clone: An end of the junction does not agree with germline; a read error may underlie this. The chain couples TRBV7-9 to TRBJ2-7; perhaps TRBD2 as D (6 bases). Germline loops: CDR1 SEHNR, CDR2 FQNEAQ (reference sequence). The CDR3 spans 17 residues. The CDR3 loop reads CSSSPLLRAREVYEQYF. The CDR3 nucleotides are TGTTCCAGCAGCCCGCTGCTGCGGGCCAGGGAGGTCTACGAGCAGTACTTC.